This T cell receptor (beta chain) was identified during a study of blood T cells in healthy people across ages. Regarding the study as a whole: Diversity estimated from one million T cells was considered an underestimate.

A J-beta primer mix and a sample-barcoded 5' primer were used in a second PCR of about 7 to 12 cycles. TCRdb re-derived calls from the 5' RACE reads in MiXCR, one entry per CDR3 protein. The sample includes some 900,000 distinct CDR3 sequences, around 49% of them seen just once. V was trimmed by 4 bases and J by 3 bases, leaving 19 bases between them. This CDR3 spans 16 amino acids. Extraction of total RNA produced a minimum of 6 micrograms from each sample. In the case of this clonotype: What it binds is not known. Given a much more abundant clone one base away, this may be a read error.

The rearrangement links TRBV12-3 or TRBV12-4 to TRBJ2-7; the D gene is possibly TRBD2 (5 bases). The source material was blood. The receptor was isolated from a man under 40 in good health. The CDR3 region has the DNA TGTGCCAGCAGTTCACAGACCAGCGGTGGACTCTACGAGCAGTACTTC. This sequence encodes CASSSQTSGGLYEQYF.